This T cell receptor beta chain was found in a study of early T cells in non-severe SARS-CoV-2 infection. This clonotype was found a few times. V was trimmed by 1 base and J by 4 bases, leaving 10 bases between them. Germline V gives CDR1 SNHLY, CDR2 FYNNEI. The CDR3 is 14 residues long. TCRdb recomputed calls from the 5' RACE reads with MiXCR, one row per CDR3 protein. The top ten clones hold 3.5% to 5.5% of a sample with fewer than 85,000 distinct CDR3 sequences, roughly an eighth of them seen once. This chain joins TRBV2 and TRBJ1-2; D unresolved. This TCR was sampled from an adult who was a healthcare worker with PCR-confirmed SARS-CoV-2 infection or an uninfected control (not recorded which). Sequenced input: whole blood. The CDR3 sequence: CASSEVGSSYGYTF. CDR3 nucleotide sequence: TGTGCCAGCAGTGAAGTGGGCTCCTCCTATGGCTACACCTTC.